What follows are 7 T cell receptor beta chains derived from one specimen sequenced in a study of T cell responses to AZD1222 COVID-19 vaccine (dated by TCRdb to about 2021). Sample time point, as interpreted from the label and publication: baseline before first vaccination. Libraries were built with the immunoSEQ multiplex PCR assay. TCRdb re-hosts the immuneACCESS table, in-frame sequences only. Its copies lack some clones; in the studies checked, an unresolved V gene accounts for under half of them, and the cause for the rest is not known. In all, the sample holds about 110,000 clones, and over 75% of those were seen once. Jointly, the top ten make up about a sixth of the sample. Sequencing used peripheral blood, obtained on day 0 of AZD1222 vaccination. These receptors all come from an adult in good health.

The chain employs TRBV6-2 or TRBV6-3 and TRBJ2-1; a weak D match, TRBD2 (7 bases). Trimming removed 6 bases at V and 0 bases at J, with 18 bases between. CDR3 length equals 17 residues. From germline, CDR1 is MNHEY and CDR2 SVGEGT. The CDR3 reads CASSPTMRGLSYNEQFF. The CDR3 DNA follows: TGTGCCAGCAGCCCTACGATGCGGGGGCTCTCCTACAATGAGCAGTTCTTC.

V gene TRBV19 combines with J gene TRBJ1-4, with 7 bases fitting TRBD1. The V gene end was trimmed by 3 bases and the J gene end by 3 bases; junction bases not matched to a gene: 4. Germline CDR1 is LNHDA and CDR2 is SQIVND (reference sequence). The CDR3 loop spans 15 amino acids. In DNA form, the CDR3 reads TGTGCCAGTAGTATCCCGGGACAGCCTAATGAAAAACTGTTTTTT. Its translation is CASSIPGQPNEKLFF.

This clone was counted a single time. The chain links TRBV5-1 to TRBJ2-1; 10 nucleotides agree with TRBD2. The junction had 20 bases not matched to a gene; V was cut back by 0 bases and J by 5 bases. CDR3 length: 21 amino acids. From germline, CDR1 is SGHRS and CDR2 YFSETQ. The CDR3 region has the DNA TGCGCCAGCAGCTTGGGCGCACTGGGGCAACTAGCGGGGCGCTGGAACAATGAGCAGTTCTTC. This sequence encodes CASSLGALGQLAGRWNNEQFF.

The chain has TRBV6-5 and TRBJ1-2; no clear D gene. V lost 7 bases and J 1 base, leaving 16 bases between the germline ends. The CDR3 has 15 residues. Germline V CDR1 and CDR2: MNHEY, SVGAGI. Here the CDR3 DNA reads TGTGCCAGCATTCTGGGCCCCGTCCTTAACTATGGCTACACCTTC. Its translation: CASILGPVLNYGYTF.

The gene calls are TRBV5-6 and TRBJ2-3; unclear D gene. Germline V CDR1 and CDR2: SGHDT, YYEEEE. V dropped 4 bases and J dropped 4 bases, with 10 bases sitting between them. The length of the CDR3 is 13 residues. Here the CDR3 DNA reads TGTGCCAGCAGCCCCTTCGGCCCAGATACGCAGTATTTT. This gives the protein CASSPFGPDTQYF.

The J gene is TRBJ2-1, the V gene TRBV2, with unresolved D. Trimming removed 7 bases from V and 7 bases from J, with 8 bases in between. The CDR3 consists of 11 residues. CDR1 is SNHLY and CDR2 is FYNNEI in the germline V gene. The CDR3 reads CASNLFNEQFF. For the CDR3, the DNA is TGTGCCAGCAACCTCTTTAATGAGCAGTTCTTC.

The CDR3 sequence: CASSHPAVATEAFF. The CDR3 DNA follows: TGCGCCAGCAGCCACCCAGCCGTTGCCACTGAAGCTTTCTTT. V is TRBV4-1 and J is TRBJ1-1; D remains ambiguous. The germline V gene encodes CDR1 MGHRA and CDR2 YSYEKL. The ends were cut back, 3 bases at V and 4 bases at J, with 12 bases in the middle. The CDR3 is made up of 14 amino acids.